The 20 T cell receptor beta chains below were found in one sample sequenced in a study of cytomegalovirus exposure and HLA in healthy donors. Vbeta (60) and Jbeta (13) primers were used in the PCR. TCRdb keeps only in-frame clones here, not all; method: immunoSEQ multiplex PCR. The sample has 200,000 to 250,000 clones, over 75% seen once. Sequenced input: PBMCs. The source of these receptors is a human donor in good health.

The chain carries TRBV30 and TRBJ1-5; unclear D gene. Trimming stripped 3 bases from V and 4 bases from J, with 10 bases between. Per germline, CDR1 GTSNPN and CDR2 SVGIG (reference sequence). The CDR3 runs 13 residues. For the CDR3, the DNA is TGTGCCTGGAGCGACACCAATAATCAGCCCCAGCATTTT. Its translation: CAWSDTNNQPQHF.

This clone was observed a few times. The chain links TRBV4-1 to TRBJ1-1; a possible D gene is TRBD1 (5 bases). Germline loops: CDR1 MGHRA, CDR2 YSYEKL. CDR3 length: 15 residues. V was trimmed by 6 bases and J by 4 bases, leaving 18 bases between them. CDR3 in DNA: TGCGCCAGCAGGCTGCGGGGGGAAGGGAGCACTGAAGCTTTCTTT. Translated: CASRLRGEGSTEAFF.

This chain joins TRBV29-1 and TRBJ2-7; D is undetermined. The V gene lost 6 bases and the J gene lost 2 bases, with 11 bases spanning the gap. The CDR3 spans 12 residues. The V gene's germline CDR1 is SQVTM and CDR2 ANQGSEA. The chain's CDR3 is CSVPGQAYEQYF. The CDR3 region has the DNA TGCAGCGTCCCCGGCCAGGCCTACGAGCAGTACTTC.

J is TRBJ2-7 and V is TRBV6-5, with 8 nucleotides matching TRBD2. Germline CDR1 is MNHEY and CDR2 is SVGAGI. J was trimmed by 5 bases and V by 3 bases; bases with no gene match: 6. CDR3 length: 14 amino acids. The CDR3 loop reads CASSYGGRPHEQYF. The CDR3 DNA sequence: TGTGCCAGCAGTTATGGCGGGAGGCCCCACGAGCAGTACTTC.

In nucleotides, the CDR3 is TGTGCTAGTGGTTTGGGCCTATTATTTGTCGGGACAGGGGTTTCGGACGAGCAGTACTTC. Amino acid sequence: CASGLGLLFVGTGVSDEQYF. This chain connects TRBV12-5 to TRBJ2-7; TRBD1 matches 10 bases. The CDR3 sequence is 20 residues long. Per germline, CDR1 LGHNT and CDR2 FRNRAP. V trimming: 1 base; J trimming: 5 bases; junction bases outside the gene matches: 20.

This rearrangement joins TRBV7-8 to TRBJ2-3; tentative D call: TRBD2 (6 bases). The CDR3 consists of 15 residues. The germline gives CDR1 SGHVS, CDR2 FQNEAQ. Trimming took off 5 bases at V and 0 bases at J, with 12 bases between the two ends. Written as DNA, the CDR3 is TGTGCCAGCAGCACGGGGACTGACAGCACAGATACGCAGTATTTT. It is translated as CASSTGTDSTDTQYF. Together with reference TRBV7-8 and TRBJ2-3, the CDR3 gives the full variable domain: GAGVSQSPRYKVAKRGQDVALRCDPISGHVSLFWYQQALGQGPEFLTYFQNEAQLDKSGLPSDRFFAERPEGSVSTLKIQRTQQEDSAVYLCASSTGTDSTDTQYFGPGTRLTVL.

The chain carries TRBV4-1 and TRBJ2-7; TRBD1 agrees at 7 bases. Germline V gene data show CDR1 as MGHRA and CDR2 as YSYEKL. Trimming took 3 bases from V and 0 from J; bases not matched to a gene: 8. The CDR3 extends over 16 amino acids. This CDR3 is CASSQETQGFSYEQYF. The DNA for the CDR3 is TGCGCCAGCAGCCAGGAGACACAGGGGTTCTCCTACGAGCAGTACTTC.

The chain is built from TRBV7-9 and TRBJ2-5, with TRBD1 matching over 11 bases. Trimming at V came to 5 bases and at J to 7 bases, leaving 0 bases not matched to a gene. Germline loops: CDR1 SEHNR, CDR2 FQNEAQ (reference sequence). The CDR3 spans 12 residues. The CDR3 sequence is CASSGTGGTQYF. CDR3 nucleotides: TGTGCCAGCAGCGGGACAGGGGGGACCCAGTACTTC.

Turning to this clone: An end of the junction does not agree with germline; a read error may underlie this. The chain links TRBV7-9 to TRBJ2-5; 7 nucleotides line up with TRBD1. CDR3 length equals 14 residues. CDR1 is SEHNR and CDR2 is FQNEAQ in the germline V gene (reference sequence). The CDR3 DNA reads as TGTTCCAGCAGGAACAGGGGTAAGGAAGAGACCCAGTACTTC. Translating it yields CSSRNRGKEETQYF.

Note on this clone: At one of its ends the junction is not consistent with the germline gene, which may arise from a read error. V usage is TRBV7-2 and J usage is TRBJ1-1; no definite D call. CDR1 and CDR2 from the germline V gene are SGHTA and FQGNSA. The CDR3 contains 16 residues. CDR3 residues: CAISLTPTRLNTEAFF. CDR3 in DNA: TGTGCCATCAGCTTAACTCCTACCAGGCTGAACACTGAAGCTTTCTTT.

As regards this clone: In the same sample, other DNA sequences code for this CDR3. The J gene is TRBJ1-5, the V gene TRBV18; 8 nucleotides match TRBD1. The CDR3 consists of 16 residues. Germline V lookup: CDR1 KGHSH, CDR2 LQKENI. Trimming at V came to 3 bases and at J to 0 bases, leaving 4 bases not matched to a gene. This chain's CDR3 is CASSPGTGPSNQPQHF. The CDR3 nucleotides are TGTGCCAGCTCACCGGGGACAGGCCCTAGCAATCAGCCCCAGCATTTT.

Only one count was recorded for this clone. The CDR3 DNA follows: TGTGCCAGCAGGGGGTTGAGGGAAGAGCAGTACTTC. Protein: CASRGLREEQYF. This rearrangement joins TRBV2 to TRBJ2-7; tentatively, D is TRBD2 (5 bases). The CDR3 has 12 amino acids. The V end was cut by 6 bases, the J end by 7 bases, with 13 bases between. Germline V CDR1 and CDR2: SNHLY, FYNNEI.

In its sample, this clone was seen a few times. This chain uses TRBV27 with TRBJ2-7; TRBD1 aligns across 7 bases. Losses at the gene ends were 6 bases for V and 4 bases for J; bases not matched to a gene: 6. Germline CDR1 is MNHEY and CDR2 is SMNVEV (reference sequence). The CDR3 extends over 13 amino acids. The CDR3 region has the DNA TGTGCCAGCAGCTCGGGACAGAATTACGAGCAGTACTTC. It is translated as CASSSGQNYEQYF.

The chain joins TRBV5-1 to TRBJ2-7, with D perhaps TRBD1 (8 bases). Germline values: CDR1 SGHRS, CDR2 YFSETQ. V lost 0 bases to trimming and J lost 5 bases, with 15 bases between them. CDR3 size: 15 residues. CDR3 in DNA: TGCGCCAGCAGCTTGGCCCCACAGGGGGGGAACGAGCAGTACTTC. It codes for CASSLAPQGGNEQYF.

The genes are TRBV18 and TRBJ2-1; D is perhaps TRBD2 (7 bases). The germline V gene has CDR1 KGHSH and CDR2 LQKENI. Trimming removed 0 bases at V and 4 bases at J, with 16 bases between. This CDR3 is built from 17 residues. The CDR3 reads CASSPPLGRGQYNEQFF. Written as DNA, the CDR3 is TGTGCCAGCTCACCACCATTAGGGCGGGGGCAGTACAATGAGCAGTTCTTC. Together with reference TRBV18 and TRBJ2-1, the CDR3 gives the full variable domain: NAGVMQNPRHLVRRRGQEARLRCSPMKGHSHVYWYRQLPEEGLKFMVYLQKENIIDESGMPKERFSAEFPKEGPSILRIQQVVRGDSAAYFCASSPPLGRGQYNEQFFGPGTRLTVL.

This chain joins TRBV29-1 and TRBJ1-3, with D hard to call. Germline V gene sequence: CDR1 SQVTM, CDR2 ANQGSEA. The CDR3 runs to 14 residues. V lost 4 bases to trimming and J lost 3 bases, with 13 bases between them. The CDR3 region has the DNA TGCAGCGTTGCTTTCCCTCGTCGTGGAAACACCATATATTTT. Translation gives CSVAFPRRGNTIYF.

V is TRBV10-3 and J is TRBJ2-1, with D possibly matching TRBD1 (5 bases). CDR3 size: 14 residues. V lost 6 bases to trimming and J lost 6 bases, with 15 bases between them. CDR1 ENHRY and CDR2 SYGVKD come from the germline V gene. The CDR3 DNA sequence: TGTGCCATCAGAAGAGGCGAAACAGGCAATGAGCAGTTCTTC. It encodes CAIRRGETGNEQFF.

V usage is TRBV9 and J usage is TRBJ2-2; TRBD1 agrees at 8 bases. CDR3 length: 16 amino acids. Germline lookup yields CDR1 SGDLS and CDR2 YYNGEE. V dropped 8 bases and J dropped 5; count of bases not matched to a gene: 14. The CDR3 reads CARGQARDLRTGELFF. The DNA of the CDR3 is TGTGCCAGGGGACAGGCCCGGGACTTGAGAACCGGGGAGCTGTTTTTT.

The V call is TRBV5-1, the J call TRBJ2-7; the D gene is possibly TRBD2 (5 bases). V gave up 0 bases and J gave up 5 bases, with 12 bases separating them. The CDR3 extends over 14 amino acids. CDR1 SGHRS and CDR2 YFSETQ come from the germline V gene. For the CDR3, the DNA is TGCGCCAGCAGCTTGGAACGCGGAGGACACGAGCAGTACTTC. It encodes CASSLERGGHEQYF.

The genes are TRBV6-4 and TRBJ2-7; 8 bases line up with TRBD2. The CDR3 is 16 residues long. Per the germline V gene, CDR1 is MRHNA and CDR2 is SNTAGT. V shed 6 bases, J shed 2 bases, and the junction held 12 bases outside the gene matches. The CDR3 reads CASRALAGIQTYEQYF. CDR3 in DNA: TGTGCCAGCAGGGCTTTAGCGGGAATCCAGACCTACGAGCAGTACTTC.